One TCR beta chain is described in this entry. Its antigen is undetermined. This table comes from immunoSEQ multiplex PCR, and its TCRdb copy is limited to in-frame clones, with some not included. Of approximately 89,000 clones in the sample, about 93% were seen once. This sample is drawn from a study of T cell responses to AZD1222 COVID-19 vaccine. The CDR3 loop spans 13 amino acids. Looked up from germline, CDR1 is WSHSY and CDR2 is SAAADI. V lost 2 bases to trimming and J lost 10 bases, with 12 bases between them. Study-level points and caveats: The study found vaccine-associated CD4 TCRs spanning spike, dominant at 160-218 and 743-854. Unmutated variant regions reportedly attract nearly half of all spike-specific TCRs. The donors showed a predominance of white British ancestry and of females, with possible underestimation of clonal diversity.

The source material was peripheral blood, sampled on day 0 of MenACWY control vaccination. The TCR sequence derives from an adult in good health. The chain links TRBV10-2 to TRBJ2-1; no clear D gene. The CDR3 DNA is TGCGCCAGCAGTGAGCTCGGCGGCGGAGAGCAGTTCTTC. Its protein is CASSELGGGEQFF.